Sequencing of this T cell receptor beta chain was carried out in a study of blood T cell repertoires in COVID-19. Overall study context: Samples representing acute and convalescent COVID-19 were sourced from the United States, Italy and Spain. The analysed material was cDNA or gDNA that came from T cells, B-cell-depleted T cells, or PBMCs.

Authors' data handling: Estimation of nucleated cell counts was performed using reference gene primer amplification. The repertoire was sequenced with immunoSEQ multiplex PCR; TCRdb's copy has only in-frame clones and lacks some. From that table come the V and J calls and clone size; the DNA was used to work out D and trimming. In the table there are about 520,000 clones, 80% to 90% of which are singletons. The CDR3 is 17 residues long. CDR1 and CDR2 from the germline V gene are DFQATT and SNEGSKA (reference sequence). Between the trimmed V and J ends, which lost 6 bases and 2 bases, there was a span of 24 bases.

Sequencing was performed on peripheral blood. This TCR was sampled from a human donor in a cohort sampled during active COVID-19. The rearrangement uses TRBV20-1 and TRBJ2-3; D might be TRBD2 (7 bases). The CDR3 nucleotides are TGCAGTGCCAGTTCCCCGGGGGAGGGGGTCCACACAGATACGCAGTATTTT. Translated, it gives CSASSPGEGVHTDTQYF.